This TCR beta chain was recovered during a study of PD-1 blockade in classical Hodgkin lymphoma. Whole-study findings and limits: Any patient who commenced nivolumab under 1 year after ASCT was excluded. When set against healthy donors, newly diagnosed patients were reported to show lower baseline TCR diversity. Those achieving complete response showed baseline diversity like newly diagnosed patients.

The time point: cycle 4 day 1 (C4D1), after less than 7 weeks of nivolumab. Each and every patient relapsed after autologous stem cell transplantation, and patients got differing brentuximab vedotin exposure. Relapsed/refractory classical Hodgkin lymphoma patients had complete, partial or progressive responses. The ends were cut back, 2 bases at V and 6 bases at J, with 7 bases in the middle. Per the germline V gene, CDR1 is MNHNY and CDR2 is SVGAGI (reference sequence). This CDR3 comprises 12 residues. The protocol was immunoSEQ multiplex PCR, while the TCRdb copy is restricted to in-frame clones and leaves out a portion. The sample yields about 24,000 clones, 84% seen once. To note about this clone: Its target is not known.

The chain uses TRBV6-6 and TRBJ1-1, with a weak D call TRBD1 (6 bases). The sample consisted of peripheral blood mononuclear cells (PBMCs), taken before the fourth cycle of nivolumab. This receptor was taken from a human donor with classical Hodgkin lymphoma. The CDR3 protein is CASSYGQSEAFF. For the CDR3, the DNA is TGTGCCAGCAGTTACGGACAGTCTGAAGCTTTCTTT.